The 26 T cell receptor beta chains below all came from one sample that was sequenced in a study of cytomegalovirus exposure and HLA in healthy donors. Here immunoSEQ multiplex PCR was the method, and the copy in TCRdb shows in-frame clones only, minus some. The data hold 45,000 to 65,000 clones, with 93% observed a single time. The sample consisted of PBMCs. Every receptor here comes from a woman under 30 in good health and CMV-seropositive.

This rearrangement joins TRBV5-4 to TRBJ2-3, with 9 bases fitting TRBD2. This CDR3 is built from 14 residues. Germline CDR1 SGHNT, CDR2 YYREEE (reference sequence). V shed 2 bases and J 3 bases; nucleotides not matched to a gene: 1. CDR3 nucleotides: TGTGCCAGCAGCTTTACTAGCGGGACAGATACGCAGTATTTT. It specifies CASSFTSGTDTQYF.

This chain uses TRBV7-2 with TRBJ2-1; 8 nucleotides agree with TRBD2. CDR3 length equals 18 residues. V gave up 0 bases and J gave up 8 bases; unmatched junction bases: 15. CDR1 and CDR2 (germline): SGHTA, FQGNSA. CDR3 region: CASSLAPPRGGSGYEQFF. CDR3 bases: TGTGCCAGCAGCTTAGCTCCCCCCCGGGGGGGCTCTGGCTATGAGCAGTTCTTC.

In nucleotides, the CDR3 is TGTGCCACACGAGGTGGGACAGGGTTAGGTGGCTACACCTTC. This codes for CATRGGTGLGGYTF. This rearrangement joins TRBV28 to TRBJ1-2, with 9 positions matching TRBD1. The CDR3 has 14 amino acids. Trimming removed 10 bases from V and 7 bases from J; junction bases left unmatched: 13. Germline CDR1 is MDHEN and CDR2 is SYDVKM.

The CDR3 nucleotides read TGCGCCAGCAGTGAGACAGAGAACACTGAAGCTTTCTTT. This encodes CASSETENTEAFF. V is TRBV10-2 and J is TRBJ1-1; D remains unclear. V lost 2 bases and J 1 base, leaving 5 bases between the germline ends. Germline CDR1 and CDR2: WSHSY and SAAADI. The CDR3 is 13 residues long.

V is TRBV2 and J is TRBJ2-3, with 11 bases identical to TRBD2. J lost 2 bases, V lost 2 bases, and 6 bases had no gene match. Per germline, CDR1 SNHLY and CDR2 FYNNEI. The CDR3 extends over 17 amino acids. DNA of the CDR3: TGTGCCAGCAGTGAACTGGCTAGCGGGGGGCACACAGATACGCAGTATTTT. This codes for CASSELASGGHTDTQYF.

The chain combines TRBV19 with TRBJ2-3, with D perhaps TRBD1 (5 bases). CDR3 length: 16 amino acids. Germline assignment: CDR1 LNHDA and CDR2 SQIVND (reference sequence). V was clipped by 3 bases and J by 2 bases, with 15 bases between them. CDR3 region: CASSMPGSDLTDTQYF. The CDR3 region has the DNA TGTGCCAGTAGTATGCCAGGGTCGGACCTCACAGATACGCAGTATTTT.

This clone was counted a single time. The chain links TRBV11-1 to TRBJ2-3, with 8 bases that match TRBD1. V was pared by 4 bases and J by 4 bases, with 7 bases of the junction left unmatched. The CDR3 spans 15 residues. CDR1 is SGHAT and CDR2 is FQDESV in the germline V gene (reference sequence). CDR3 DNA sequence: TGTGCCAGCAGCTATAAAGGACAGGGCCCAGATACGCAGTATTTT. It codes for CASSYKGQGPDTQYF.

In DNA, the CDR3 is TGCAGCGTTCAGAGCGGGACTAGCGGGGGACTCGAGCAGTACTTC. Protein product: CSVQSGTSGGLEQYF. The chain links TRBV29-1 to TRBJ2-7; 14 nucleotides line up with TRBD2. This CDR3 comprises 15 residues. Germline trimming cut 5 bases from V and 6 bases from J; bases unmatched to any gene: 9. CDR1 and CDR2 from the germline V gene are SQVTM and ANQGSEA.

The V call is TRBV5-4, the J call TRBJ1-6; no clear D. The CDR3 is 15 residues long. Germline CDR1 reads SGHNT; CDR2 reads YYREEE (reference sequence). Deletions cut 4 bases from V and 6 bases from J, with 14 bases between. The CDR3 sequence is CASSRTEGSNSPLHF. CDR3 DNA: TGTGCCAGCAGCCGCACGGAGGGATCTAATTCACCCCTCCACTTT.

V usage is TRBV2 and J usage is TRBJ2-3; TRBD2 aligns across 8 bases. In germline, CDR1 is SNHLY, CDR2 FYNNEI. V was clipped by 4 bases and J by 0 bases; unmatched bases: 3. The CDR3 loop spans 15 amino acids. The CDR3 nucleotides are TGTGCCAGCAGTGGGACTAGCCCCAGCACAGATACGCAGTATTTT. Its translation is CASSGTSPSTDTQYF.

The chain employs TRBV5-1 and TRBJ2-2; 8 bases fit TRBD2. The V gene end was trimmed by 4 bases and the J gene end by 5 bases; junction bases not matched to a gene: 10. Germline V lookup: CDR1 SGHRS, CDR2 YFSETQ. The CDR3 has 16 residues. For the CDR3, the DNA is TGCGCCAGCAGCGTCGGGGGGGCCGTGCGGACCGGGGAGCTGTTTTTT. As protein: CASSVGGAVRTGELFF. Complete variable domain (other parts from reference TRBV5-1 and TRBJ2-2): KAGVTQTPRYLIKTRGQQVTLSCSPISGHRSVSWYQQTPGQGLQFLFEYFSETQRNKGNFPGRFSGRQFSNSRSEMNVSTLELGDSALYLCASSVGGAVRTGELFFGEGSRLTVL.

J is TRBJ2-3 and V is TRBV10-2; 9 bases fit TRBD2. CDR1 is WSHSY, CDR2 SAAADI, per germline. This CDR3 spans 15 amino acids. After removal of 8 bases from V and 5 bases from J, the junction contained 11 bases not matched to a gene. CDR3 protein: CASGRQRGELDTQYF. DNA of the CDR3: TGCGCCAGCGGCCGCCAGCGGGGGGAATTAGATACGCAGTATTTT.

The chain has TRBV15 and TRBJ2-3; no clear D gene. This CDR3 region has 13 residues. Germline V lookup: CDR1 LNHNV, CDR2 YYDKDF (reference sequence). V was trimmed by 6 bases and J by 3 bases, leaving 10 bases between them. The chain's CDR3 is CATSPRRTDTQYF. The CDR3 coding sequence is TGTGCCACCAGTCCGCGGCGAACAGATACGCAGTATTTT.

The chain links TRBV27 to TRBJ1-2, with TRBD1 identical over 7 bases. The CDR3 has 15 residues. V was pared by 6 bases and J by 4 bases, with 11 bases of the junction left unmatched. Germline V CDR1 and CDR2: MNHEY, SMNVEV (reference sequence). CDR3 nucleotides: TGTGCCAGCAGAGCGAGTGACAGGGCCGCCTATGGCTACACCTTC. It specifies CASRASDRAAYGYTF.

The V and J genes are TRBV4-1 and TRBJ1-5; D gene ambiguous. Germline V gives CDR1 MGHRA, CDR2 YSYEKL. Trimming removed 2 bases from V and 2 bases from J, with 13 bases in between. This CDR3 contains 16 residues. The CDR3 loop reads CASSQSGSHGNQPQHF. CDR3 DNA sequence: TGCGCCAGCAGCCAAAGTGGCTCCCATGGCAATCAGCCCCAGCATTTT.

The chain couples TRBV27 to TRBJ2-7; 8 bases map to TRBD1. The V and J ends lost 6 bases and 2 bases, in that order; junction bases with no gene match: 6. This CDR3 region has 14 residues. Germline V gives CDR1 MNHEY, CDR2 SMNVEV (reference sequence). This CDR3 reads CASRPDREAYEQYF. The CDR3 DNA reads TGTGCCAGCAGGCCGGACAGGGAGGCCTACGAGCAGTACTTC.

V and J are TRBV6-5 and TRBJ1-2; D is uncertain. Looked up from germline, CDR1 is MNHEY and CDR2 is SVGAGI. CDR3 size: 13 residues. V lost 3 bases, J lost 6 bases, and 11 bases lay in between. CDR3 coding DNA: TGTGCCAGCAGTTATTCGGGGTTCCATGGCTACACCTTC. Its translation is CASSYSGFHGYTF.

In its sample, this clone was seen once. The rearrangement uses TRBV28 and TRBJ1-4, with D maybe TRBD1 (6 bases). The V and J ends lost 11 bases and 5 bases respectively, with 12 bases between them. This CDR3 spans 12 amino acids. Germline assignment: CDR1 MDHEN and CDR2 SYDVKM. The CDR3 is CAGGAANEKLFF. DNA of the CDR3: TGTGCCGGGGGGGCCGCAAATGAAAAACTGTTTTTT.

V usage is TRBV9 and J usage is TRBJ1-2, with TRBD1 matching 7 bases. The CDR3 totals 14 residues. The V gene's germline CDR1 is SGDLS and CDR2 YYNGEE. V was pared by 4 bases and J by 3 bases, with 6 bases of the junction left unmatched. CDR3 coding DNA: TGTGCCAGCAGCCCCTCCGGGACAGACTATGGCTACACCTTC. It codes for CASSPSGTDYGYTF.

The chain recombines TRBV27 with TRBJ1-1, with 7 bases fitting TRBD1. CDR3 length: 13 amino acids. Germline-derived CDR1 and CDR2 are MNHEY and SMNVEV (reference sequence). V gave up 1 base and J gave up 7 bases; unmatched junction bases: 3. DNA of the CDR3: TGTGCCAGCAGTTTATTTCGGGACAGTGAAGCTTTCTTT. This encodes CASSLFRDSEAFF.

This clone was seen a single time. The chain has TRBV28 and TRBJ2-7; 8 bases are shared with TRBD2. V dropped 2 bases and J dropped 2; count of bases not matched to a gene: 11. The CDR3 sequence is 17 residues long. Germline V gene sequence: CDR1 MDHEN, CDR2 SYDVKM. This chain's CDR3 is CASSLNRRGGRTYEQYF. In nucleotides, the CDR3 is TGTGCCAGCAGTTTAAATCGGCGCGGGGGGAGGACCTACGAGCAGTACTTC.

The chain combines TRBV6-1 with TRBJ1-5, with a weak D call TRBD1 (6 bases). Trimming left V 7 bases short and J 7 bases short, with 20 bases between. This CDR3 has 15 amino acids. Germline loops: CDR1 MNHNS, CDR2 SASEGT. As DNA, the CDR3 is TGTGCCAGCACTTATAGGACAGCCCTGTCACAGCCCCAGCATTTT. Translating it yields CASTYRTALSQPQHF.

This chain uses TRBV9 with TRBJ1-2; D is possibly TRBD1 (6 bases). This CDR3 spans 14 amino acids. V was shortened by 3 bases and J by 3 bases, with 12 bases between the two germline ends. Germline V lookup: CDR1 SGDLS, CDR2 YYNGEE. CDR3 region: CASSEQGGDYGYTF. The CDR3 DNA is TGTGCCAGCAGCGAACAGGGTGGCGACTATGGCTACACCTTC.

The CDR3 DNA sequence: TGTGCCAGCAGTGAATCCCGAGGTGGTCTAAACACTGAAGCTTTCTTT. Protein sequence: CASSESRGGLNTEAFF. The chain has TRBV6-1 and TRBJ1-1, with D unresolved. V was shortened by 2 bases and J by 2 bases, with 15 bases between the two germline ends. The CDR3 has 16 residues. The germline V gene has CDR1 MNHNS and CDR2 SASEGT.

This sequence joins TRBV19 and TRBJ1-3, with D possibly TRBD1 on 6 matching bases. The CDR3 consists of 14 residues. From germline, CDR1 is LNHDA and CDR2 SQIVND (reference sequence). Deletions cut 9 bases from V and 0 bases from J, with 12 bases between. CDR3 nucleotides: TGTGCCAGCTCACAGGGCCCCTCTGGAAACACCATATATTTT. Protein product: CASSQGPSGNTIYF.

The genes are TRBV18 and TRBJ2-7; TRBD1 is a possible D gene (5 bases). V lost 2 bases and J lost 0, with 8 bases in between. Per the germline V gene, CDR1 is KGHSH and CDR2 is LQKENI. The CDR3 is made up of 14 amino acids. CDR3: CASSPMTASYEQYF. The CDR3 DNA reads as TGTGCCAGCTCACCAATGACAGCCTCCTACGAGCAGTACTTC.